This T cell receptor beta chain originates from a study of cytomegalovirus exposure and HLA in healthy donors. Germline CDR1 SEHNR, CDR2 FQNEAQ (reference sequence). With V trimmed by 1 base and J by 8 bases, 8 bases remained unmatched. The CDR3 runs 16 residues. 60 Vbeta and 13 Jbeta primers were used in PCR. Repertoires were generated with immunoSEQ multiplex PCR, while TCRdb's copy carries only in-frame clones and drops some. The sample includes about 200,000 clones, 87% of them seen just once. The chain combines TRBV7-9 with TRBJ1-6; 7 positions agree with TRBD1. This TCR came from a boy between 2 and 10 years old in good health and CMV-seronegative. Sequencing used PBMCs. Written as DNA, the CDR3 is TGTGCCAGCAGCTTAGAGGATGGCAGGGGGTATTCACCCCTCCACTTT. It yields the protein CASSLEDGRGYSPLHF.